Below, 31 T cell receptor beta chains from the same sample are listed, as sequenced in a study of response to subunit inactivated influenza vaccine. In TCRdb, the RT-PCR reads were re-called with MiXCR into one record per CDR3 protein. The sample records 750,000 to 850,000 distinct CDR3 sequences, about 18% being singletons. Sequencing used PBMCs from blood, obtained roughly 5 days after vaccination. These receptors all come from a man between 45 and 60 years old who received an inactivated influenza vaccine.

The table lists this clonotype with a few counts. CDR3 residues: CASSLRPSRVLRQQETQYF. The CDR3 nucleotides read TGTGCCAGCAGCTTACGCCCGAGTAGGGTGTTACGGCAACAAGAGACCCAGTACTTC. The rearrangement links TRBV7-2 to TRBJ2-5; no clear D gene. Looked up from germline, CDR1 is SGHTA and CDR2 is FQGNSA. Trimming took 2 bases from V and 2 from J, leaving 24 bases between them. The CDR3 consists of 19 residues.

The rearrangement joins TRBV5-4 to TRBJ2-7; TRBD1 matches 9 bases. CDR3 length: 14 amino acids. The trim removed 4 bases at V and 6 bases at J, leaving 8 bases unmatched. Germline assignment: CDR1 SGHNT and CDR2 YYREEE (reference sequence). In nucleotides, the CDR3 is TGTGCCAGCAGCCCGGGACAGGGATCTACCGAGCAGTACTTC. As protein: CASSPGQGSTEQYF.

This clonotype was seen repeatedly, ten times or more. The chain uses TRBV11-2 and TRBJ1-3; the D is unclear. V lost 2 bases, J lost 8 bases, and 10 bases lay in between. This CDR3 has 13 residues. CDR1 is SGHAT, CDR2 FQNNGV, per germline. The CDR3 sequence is CASSLNGEDTIYF. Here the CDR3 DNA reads TGTGCCAGCAGCTTAAATGGAGAGGACACCATATATTTT.

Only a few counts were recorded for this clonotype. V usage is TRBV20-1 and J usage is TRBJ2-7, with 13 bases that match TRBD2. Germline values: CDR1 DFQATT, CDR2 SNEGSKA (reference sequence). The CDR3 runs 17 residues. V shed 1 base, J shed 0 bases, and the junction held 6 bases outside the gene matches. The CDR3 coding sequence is TGCAGTGCTAGAGGGGGACTAGCGGGAATAACCTCCTACGAGCAGTACTTC. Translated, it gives CSARGGLAGITSYEQYF.

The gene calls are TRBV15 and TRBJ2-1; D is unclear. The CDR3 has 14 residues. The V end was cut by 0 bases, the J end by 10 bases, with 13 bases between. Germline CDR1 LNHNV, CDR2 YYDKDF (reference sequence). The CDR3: CATSRDRAGIEQFF. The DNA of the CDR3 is TGTGCCACCAGCAGAGATCGGGCTGGCATCGAGCAGTTCTTC.

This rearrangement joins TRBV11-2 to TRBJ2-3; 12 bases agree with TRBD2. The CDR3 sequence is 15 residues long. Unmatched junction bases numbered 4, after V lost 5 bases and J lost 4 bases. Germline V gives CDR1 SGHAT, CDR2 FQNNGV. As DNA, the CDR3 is TGTGCCAGCAGCCAACTAGCGGGGGGTCCAGATACGCAGTATTTT. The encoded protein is CASSQLAGGPDTQYF.

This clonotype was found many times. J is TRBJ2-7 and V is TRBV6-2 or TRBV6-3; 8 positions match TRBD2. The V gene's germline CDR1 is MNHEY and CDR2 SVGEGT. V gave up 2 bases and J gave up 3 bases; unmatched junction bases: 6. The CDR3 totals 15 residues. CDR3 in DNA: TGTGCCAGCAGTTACGGTCGTCTAGCGGGCTACGAGCAGTACTTC. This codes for CASSYGRLAGYEQYF.

The CDR3 reads CASSPKRERDNEQFF. The CDR3 region has the DNA TGTGCCAGCAGCCCCAAGCGGGAGAGGGACAATGAGCAGTTCTTC. The chain is built from TRBV7-7 and TRBJ2-1; 8 bases are a match to TRBD2. CDR1 SSHAT and CDR2 FNYEAQ come from the germline V gene (reference sequence). This CDR3 comprises 15 residues. The J segment lost 5 bases and the V segment lost 5 bases, leaving 8 bases of the junction unmatched.

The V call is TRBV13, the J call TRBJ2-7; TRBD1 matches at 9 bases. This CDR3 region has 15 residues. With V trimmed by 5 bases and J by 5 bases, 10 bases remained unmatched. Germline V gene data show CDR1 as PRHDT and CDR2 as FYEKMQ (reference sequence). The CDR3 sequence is CASSDGTGLINEQYF. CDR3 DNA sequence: TGTGCCAGCAGCGACGGGACAGGGTTGATCAACGAGCAGTACTTC.

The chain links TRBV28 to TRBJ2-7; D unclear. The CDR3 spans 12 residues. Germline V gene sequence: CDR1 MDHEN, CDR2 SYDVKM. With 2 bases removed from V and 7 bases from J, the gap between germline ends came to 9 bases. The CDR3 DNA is TGTGCCAGCAGTTTAGGGCACACAGAGCAGTACTTC. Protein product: CASSLGHTEQYF.

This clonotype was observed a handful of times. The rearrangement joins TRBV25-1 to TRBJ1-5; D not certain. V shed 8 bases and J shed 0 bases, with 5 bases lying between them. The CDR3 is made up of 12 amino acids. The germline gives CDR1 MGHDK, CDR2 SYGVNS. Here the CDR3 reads CASGNSNQPQHF. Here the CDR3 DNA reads TGTGCCAGCGGAAATAGCAATCAGCCCCAGCATTTT.

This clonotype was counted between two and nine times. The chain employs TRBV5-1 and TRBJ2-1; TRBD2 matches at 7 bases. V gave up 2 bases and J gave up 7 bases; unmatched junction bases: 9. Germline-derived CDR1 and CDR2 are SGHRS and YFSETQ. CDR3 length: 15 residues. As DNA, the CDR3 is TGCGCCAGCAGCTTCATGACGGGGGGTGGTAATGAGCAGTTCTTC. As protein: CASSFMTGGGNEQFF.

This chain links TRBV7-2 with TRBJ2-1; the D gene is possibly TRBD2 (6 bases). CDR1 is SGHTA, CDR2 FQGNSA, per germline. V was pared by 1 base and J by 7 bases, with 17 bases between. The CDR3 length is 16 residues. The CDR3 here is CASSLVGGGTANEQFF. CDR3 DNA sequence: TGTGCCAGCAGCTTAGTGGGCGGCGGGACTGCTAATGAGCAGTTCTTC.

The CDR3: CASSQMRGQDEAFF. The CDR3 DNA is TGCGCCAGCAGCCAAATGCGGGGCCAGGATGAAGCTTTCTTT. The V gene is TRBV4-1, the J gene TRBJ1-1; D possibly corresponds to TRBD1 (5 bases). This CDR3 is 14 amino acids long. CDR1 MGHRA and CDR2 YSYEKL come from the germline V gene. V lost 2 bases and J 7 bases, leaving 14 bases between the germline ends.

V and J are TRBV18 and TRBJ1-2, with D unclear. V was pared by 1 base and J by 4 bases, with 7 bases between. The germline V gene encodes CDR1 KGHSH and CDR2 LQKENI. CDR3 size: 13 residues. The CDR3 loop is CASSPLSFYGYTF. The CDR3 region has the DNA TGTGCCAGCTCACCACTTTCGTTCTATGGCTACACCTTC.

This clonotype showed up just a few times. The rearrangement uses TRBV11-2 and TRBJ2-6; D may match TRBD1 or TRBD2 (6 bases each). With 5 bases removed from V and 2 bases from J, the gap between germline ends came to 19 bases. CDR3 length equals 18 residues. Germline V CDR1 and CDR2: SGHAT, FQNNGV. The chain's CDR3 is CASSRGPARSTGANVLTF. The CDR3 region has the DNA TGTGCCAGCAGCCGGGGGCCGGCGAGGTCTACTGGGGCCAACGTCCTGACTTTC.

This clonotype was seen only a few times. The CDR3 nucleotides read TGTGCCAGCAGTTTAGCGGGAGGGCCAAAGACCCAGTACTTC. This encodes CASSLAGGPKTQYF. The chain links TRBV12-3 or TRBV12-4 to TRBJ2-5; 7 positions match TRBD2. The CDR3 extends over 14 amino acids. V lost 0 bases to trimming and J lost 6 bases; unmatched junction nucleotides: 4.

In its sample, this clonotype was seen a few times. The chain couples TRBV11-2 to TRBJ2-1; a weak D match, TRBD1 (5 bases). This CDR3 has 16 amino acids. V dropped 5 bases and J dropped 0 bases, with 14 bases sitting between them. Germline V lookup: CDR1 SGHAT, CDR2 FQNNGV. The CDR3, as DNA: TGTGCCAGCAGCCCCCTGGGGCTGAGCTCCTACAATGAGCAGTTCTTC. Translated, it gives CASSPLGLSSYNEQFF.

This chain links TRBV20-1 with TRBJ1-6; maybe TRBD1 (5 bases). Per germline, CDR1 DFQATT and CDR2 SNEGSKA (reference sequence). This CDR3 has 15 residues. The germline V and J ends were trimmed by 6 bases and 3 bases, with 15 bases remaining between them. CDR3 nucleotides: TGCAGTGCCACCGTGGCAGGGAGCTATAATTCACCCCTCCACTTT. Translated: CSATVAGSYNSPLHF.

The DNA of the CDR3 is TGTGCCAGCAGTAACGGACAGCACAAGTACTTC. Translating it yields CASSNGQHKYF. The V call is TRBV6-5, the J call TRBJ2-7; maybe TRBD1 (6 bases). The CDR3 extends over 11 amino acids. V lost 5 bases and J 11 bases, leaving 13 bases between the germline ends. Germline lookup yields CDR1 MNHEY and CDR2 SVGAGI.

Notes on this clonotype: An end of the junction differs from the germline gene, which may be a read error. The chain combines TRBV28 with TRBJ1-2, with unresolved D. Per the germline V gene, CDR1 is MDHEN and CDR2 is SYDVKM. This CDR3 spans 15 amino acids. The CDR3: CASSLSPDGNYGYTF. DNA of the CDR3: TGTGCCAGCAGTTTATCCCCGGACGGAAATTATGGATACACCTTC.

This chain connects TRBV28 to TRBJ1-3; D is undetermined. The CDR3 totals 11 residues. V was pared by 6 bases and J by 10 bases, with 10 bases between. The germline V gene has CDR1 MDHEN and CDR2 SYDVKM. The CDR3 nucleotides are TGTGCCAGCAGAGATCCTGGGACCATATATTTT. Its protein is CASRDPGTIYF.

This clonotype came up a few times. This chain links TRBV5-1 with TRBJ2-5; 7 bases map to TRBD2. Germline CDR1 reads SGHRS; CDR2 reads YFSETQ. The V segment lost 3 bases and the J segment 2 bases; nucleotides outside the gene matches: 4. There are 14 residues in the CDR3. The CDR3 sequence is CASSWEGLQETQYF. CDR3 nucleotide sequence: TGCGCCAGCAGCTGGGAGGGCCTACAAGAGACCCAGTACTTC.

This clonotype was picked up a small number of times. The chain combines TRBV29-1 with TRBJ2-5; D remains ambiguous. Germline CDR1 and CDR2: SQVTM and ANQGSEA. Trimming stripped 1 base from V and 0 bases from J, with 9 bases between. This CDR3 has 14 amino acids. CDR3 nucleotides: TGCAGCGTTGAAGGGGATCAGTACCAAGAGACCCAGTACTTC. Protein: CSVEGDQYQETQYF.

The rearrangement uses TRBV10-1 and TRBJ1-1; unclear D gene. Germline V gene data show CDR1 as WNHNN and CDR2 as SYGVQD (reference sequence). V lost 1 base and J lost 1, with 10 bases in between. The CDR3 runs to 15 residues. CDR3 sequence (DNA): TGCGCCAGCAGTGAGTTCCCGCTCCAGAACACTGAAGCTTTCTTT. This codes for CASSEFPLQNTEAFF.

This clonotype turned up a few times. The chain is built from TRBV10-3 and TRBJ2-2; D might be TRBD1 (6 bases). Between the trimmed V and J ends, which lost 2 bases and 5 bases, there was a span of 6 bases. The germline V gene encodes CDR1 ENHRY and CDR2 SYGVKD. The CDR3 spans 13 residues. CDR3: CAISETGTGELFF. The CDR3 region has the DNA TGTGCCATCAGTGAGACAGGGACCGGGGAGCTGTTTTTT.

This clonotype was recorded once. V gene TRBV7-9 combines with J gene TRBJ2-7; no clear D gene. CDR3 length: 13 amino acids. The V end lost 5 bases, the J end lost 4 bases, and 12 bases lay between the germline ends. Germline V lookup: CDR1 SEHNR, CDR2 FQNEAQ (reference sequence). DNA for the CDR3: TGTGCCAGCAGCGCTTCGAGACGTTACGAGCAGTACTTC. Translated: CASSASRRYEQYF.

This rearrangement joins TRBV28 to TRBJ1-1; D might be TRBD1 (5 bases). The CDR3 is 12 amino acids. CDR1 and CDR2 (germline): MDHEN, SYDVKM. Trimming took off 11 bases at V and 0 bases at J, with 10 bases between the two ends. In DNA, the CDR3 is TGTGCCGGCAAAGGGGTGAACACTGAAGCTTTCTTT. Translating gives CAGKGVNTEAFF.

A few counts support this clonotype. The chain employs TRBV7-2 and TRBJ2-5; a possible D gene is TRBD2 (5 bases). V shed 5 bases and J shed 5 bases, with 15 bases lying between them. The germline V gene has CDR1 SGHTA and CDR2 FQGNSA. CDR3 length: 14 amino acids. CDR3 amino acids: CASSPTLLGETQYF. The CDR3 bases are TGTGCCAGCAGCCCGACGTTACTAGGGGAGACCCAGTACTTC.

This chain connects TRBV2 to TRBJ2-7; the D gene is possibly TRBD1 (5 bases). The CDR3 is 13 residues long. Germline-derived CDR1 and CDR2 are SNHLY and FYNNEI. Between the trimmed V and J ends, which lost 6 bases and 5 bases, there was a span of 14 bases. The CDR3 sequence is CASSQDRVHEQYF. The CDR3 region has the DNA TGTGCCAGCAGCCAAGACAGAGTTCACGAGCAGTACTTC.

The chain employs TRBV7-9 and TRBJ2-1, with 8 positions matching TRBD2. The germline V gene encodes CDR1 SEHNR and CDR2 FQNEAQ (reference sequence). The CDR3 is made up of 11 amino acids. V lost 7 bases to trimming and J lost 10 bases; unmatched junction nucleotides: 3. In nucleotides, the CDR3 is TGTGCCAGCACGGGGGGGGCCGAGCAGTTCTTC. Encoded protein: CASTGGAEQFF.